These 5 T cell receptor beta chains were sequenced from one sample in a study of Graves' ophthalmopathy and Graves' hyperthyroidism. The authors amplified TCR beta CDR3 regions, and they did so from RNA transcripts for repertoire sequencing. The authors performed first-round RT-PCR with HTBI primers and then a second-round multiplex PCR. Each CDR3 protein gets one entry after TCRdb re-called the multiplex PCR reads with MiXCR. In the table there are some 350,000 distinct CDR3 sequences, roughly a sixth of which are singletons. Material for sequencing was peripheral blood. The source is an adult woman with stable Graves' hyperthyroidism.

The genes are TRBV19 and TRBJ2-2, with 9 bases that match TRBD1. Germline-derived CDR1 and CDR2 are LNHDA and SQIVND (reference sequence). The CDR3 has 15 amino acids. V gave up 5 bases and J gave up 4 bases; unmatched junction bases: 5. The CDR3 DNA is TGTGCCAGTAGTGTTTCGACAGGGGGCACCGGGGAGCTGTTTTTT. This sequence encodes CASSVSTGGTGELFF.

This clonotype was counted ten times or more. The chain couples TRBV20-1 to TRBJ2-2; no clear D. CDR3 size: 14 residues. Germline V gene lookup returns CDR1 DFQATT and CDR2 SNEGSKA (reference sequence). Trimming left V 6 bases short and J 2 bases short, with 13 bases between. The CDR3 coding sequence is TGCAGTGCGACTGCTTCGGAAAACACCGGGGAGCTGTTTTTT. Protein product: CSATASENTGELFF.

This clonotype came up many times. V and J are TRBV30 and TRBJ2-7; D possibly uses TRBD1 or TRBD2 (5 bases each). Germline values: CDR1 GTSNPN, CDR2 SVGIG (reference sequence). Trimming left V 4 bases short and J 2 bases short, with 9 bases between. The CDR3 spans 12 residues. The CDR3 DNA follows: TGTGCCTGGACCCGAGGGGCCTACGAGCAGTACTTC. As protein: CAWTRGAYEQYF.

With respect to this clonotype: Being one base from a much bigger clone, this may be a read error. Without the conserved terminal phenylalanine or tryptophan, this CDR3 likely stems from a read error. The CDR3 region has the DNA TGCGCCAGCAGCCGGACCGAGGGAGGCTACACCTAC. Protein product: CASSRTEGGYTY. The chain is built from TRBV4-1 and TRBJ1-2; D is uncertain. The CDR3 extends over 12 amino acids. From germline, CDR1 is MGHRA and CDR2 YSYEKL. The V end was cut by 4 bases, the J end by 8 bases, with 11 bases between.

This clonotype occurred many times. The chain joins TRBV19 to TRBJ2-5; TRBD1 agrees at 9 bases. Germline V gene sequence: CDR1 LNHDA, CDR2 SQIVND (reference sequence). After removal of 4 bases from V and 4 bases from J, the junction contained 7 bases not matched to a gene. The CDR3 has 15 amino acids. CDR3 in DNA: TGTGCCAGTAGTACAAGGGACAGGGTTGGAGAGACCCAGTACTTC. This sequence encodes CASSTRDRVGETQYF.